This TCR beta chain was retrieved from a study of CXCR3-negative and CXCR3-positive naive CD8 T cells (dated by TCRdb to about 2019). Background on the whole study: In total, roughly 150 million TRB reads were obtained, or roughly 1.5 +/- 0.3 million reads per library. Data from ten to twelve donors, pooled across two independent experiments, went into the diversity and physicochemical repertoire analyses. For the TRBV-TRBJ cluster analysis, the naive subsets came from 5 donors, while the memory cells came from 3 donors. Study-level results and caveats: Compared with CXCR3-negative naive cells, CXCR3-positive naive cells had TRB CDR3s with higher hydrophobicity (lower Kidera factor 4), lower energy, and higher strength and volume indices. Because surface CD5, which is linked to self-reactivity in mice, was comparable between the naive subsets, TCR interaction strength was also inferred from the physicochemical properties of TRB CDR3s. Freshly isolated PBMCs were used for most assays because CXCR3 expression went down partially after cryopreservation. Repertoire diversity was comparably high in both naive subsets but much lower in memory CD8+ T cells. Within the same donor, TRBV-TRBJ usage looked similar between naive CXCR3-negative and CXCR3-positive cells, but memory cells had distinct patterns.

For every CD8+ T cell subset, fewer than 350,000 cells were flow-sorted straight into RLT lysis buffer, and each subset was sorted in triplicate. Naive CD8+ T cells were defined stringently as CD45RO-CCR7+CD27+CD95- to exclude memory contaminants. Standard density gradient centrifugation was used to isolate peripheral blood mononuclear cells from buffy coats. Naive CXCR3-negative and CXCR3-positive CD8+ T cells were flow-sorted using a FACSAria III. Total RNA was extracted from sorted cells using an RNeasy Mini Kit. A word on this clonotype: Its target antigen remains unknown.

CDR1 and CDR2 are drawn from the germline V gene: SGHTA, FQGNSA. The CDR3, cysteine through phenylalanine, is 15 amino acids long. No DNA appears here. The data were produced on a NextSeq 550. The Human TCR Profiling Kit (MiLaboratory) was used to prepare UMI-labeled 5' RACE TRB cDNA libraries. cDNA synthesis used the entire amount of extracted RNA, and PCR amplification then used the entire amount of cDNA produced. Libraries were prepared in parallel with an identical number of PCR cycles. In the paper's pipeline: About 48,000 +/- 9,800 unique UMI-labeled TRB cDNA molecules per library were extracted with MIGEC and MiXCR, with at least two reads per UMI required. Each library averaged approximately 40,000 +/- 10,000 functional in-frame TRB CDR3 nucleotide clonotypes without stop codons. Diversity metrics, including normalized Shannon-Wiener and Chao1, were computed in VDJtools after downsampling to 5000 UMI-labeled TRB molecules per sample. For the central five CDR3 residues, VDJtools calculated physicochemical properties weighted by clonotype size, namely interaction energy, strength, volume and Kidera factor 4. One entry per CDR3 protein sequence results from the TCRdb reprocessing of the reads, with DNA left out. TCRdb, not the original authors, processed these V and J calls. The table held for this sample gives about 120,000 distinct CDR3 sequences. The biggest ten clones account for about 0.35% of the sample.

Source material: naive CXCR3+ CD8+ T cells from blood. In light of the paper, this sample's cell subset or site label describes: CD45RO-CCR7+CD27+CD95- naive CD8+ T cells expressing CXCR3 (TNR3+). The V and J segments used are TRBV7-2 and TRBJ2-1; lacking DNA, the TRBD1 call made by TCRdb goes unchecked. The TCR sequence derives from a human donor in good health. Some clones in this sample may be carry-over from other donors' samples. The CDR3: CASTNRGQGYNEQFF.